This TCR beta chain was obtained from a study of blood T cell repertoires in COVID-19. Study summary: PBMCs, B-cell-depleted T cells, or T cells provided the cDNA or gDNA that made up the material.

Patients of the Seattle cohort, enrolled during active infection, were followed longitudinally. The CDR3 totals 16 residues. Germline CDR1 MNHEY, CDR2 SMNVEV (reference sequence). V was pared by 5 bases and J by 6 bases, with 6 bases of the junction left unmatched. Original analysis: Estimation of nucleated cell counts was performed using reference gene primer amplification. Clones were read by immunoSEQ multiplex PCR, and TCRdb kept only the in-frame ones, dropping some. D and trimming were read from the DNA, whereas the V and J calls and clone size are those reported in that table. Among some 130,000 clones listed, approximately 86% were seen once.

This receptor was obtained from a woman between 70 and 85 years old with COVID-19, enrolled during active disease. The specimen sequenced was peripheral blood. The chain carries TRBV27 and TRBJ2-1; 14 bases fit TRBD2. The chain's CDR3 is CASSPRTSGGLNEQFF. In DNA, the CDR3 is TGTGCCAGCAGTCCCCGGACTAGCGGGGGGCTCAATGAGCAGTTCTTC.